This T cell receptor (beta chain) emerged from a study of cytomegalovirus exposure and HLA in healthy donors. The overall study: There were 350 to 450 genotyped donors. Of these, roughly 80% fell in the genetic ancestry cluster associated with self-reported Caucasian donors. Broader study findings: Later work associated around 18,000 TCR beta sequences with HLA alleles at 0.05 false discovery rate. Earlier findings revealed that most TCR beta V segments proved productive either about 87% or about 30% of the time.

This clone was observed a handful of times. Its target is unknown. Germline CDR1 SGHTA, CDR2 FQGTGA. The length of the CDR3 is 16 residues. Primers for the PCR totalled 60 Vbeta and 13 Jbeta. Only in-frame clones appear in the TCRdb table, and some are missing; sequencing was by immunoSEQ multiplex PCR. Of 55,000 or so clones listed, around four fifths are singletons. The rearrangement uses TRBV7-3 and TRBJ2-5, with D possibly being TRBD1 (5 bases). The DNA end is more similar to TRBJ2-7, so the J call may be wrong. The sequence came from a man aged 25-45 years in good health and CMV-seronegative. Sequencing was performed on PBMCs. The CDR3 DNA reads as TGTGCCAGCAGCTTACCGGTTCTCGACAGCTCCTACGAGCAGTACTTC. As protein: CASSLPVLDSSYEQYF.